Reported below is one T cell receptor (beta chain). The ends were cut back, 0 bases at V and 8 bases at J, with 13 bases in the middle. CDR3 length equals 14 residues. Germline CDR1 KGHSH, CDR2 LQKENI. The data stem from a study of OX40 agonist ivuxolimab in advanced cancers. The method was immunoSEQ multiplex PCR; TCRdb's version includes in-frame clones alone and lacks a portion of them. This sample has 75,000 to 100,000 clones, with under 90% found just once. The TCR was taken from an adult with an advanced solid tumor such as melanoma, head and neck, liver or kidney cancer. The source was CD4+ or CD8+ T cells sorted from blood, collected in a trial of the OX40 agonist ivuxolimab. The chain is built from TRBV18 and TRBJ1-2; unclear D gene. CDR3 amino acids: CASSPPNHGRGYTF. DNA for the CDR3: TGTGCCAGCTCACCACCTAATCACGGACGGGGCTACACCTTC. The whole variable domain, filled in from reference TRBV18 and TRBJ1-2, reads NAGVMQNPRHLVRRRGQEARLRCSPMKGHSHVYWYRQLPEEGLKFMVYLQKENIIDESGMPKERFSAEFPKEGPSILRIQQVVRGDSAAYFCASSPPNHGRGYTFGSGTRLTVV.